This T cell receptor (beta chain) was retrieved from a study of T-cell memory formation after mild COVID-19. Study context: Largely, TCR clusters stayed within a single donor.

This CDR3 comprises 14 residues. Trimming cost V 4 bases and J 5 bases, with 15 bases left between them. CDR1 and CDR2 from the germline V gene are GTSNPN and SVGIG (reference sequence). This clonotype was seen at least ten times. A single record per CDR3 protein comes from TCRdb applying MiXCR to the 5' RACE reads. Of roughly 50,000 distinct CDR3 sequences listed, more than 9% are singletons. The receptor was derived from a man aged 18 to 30 who had mild COVID-19 (a few samples of this study predate the infection). Cell type and time point are not known. The chain uses TRBV30 and TRBJ2-4; TRBD2 might be the D (5 bases). Sequenced sample: PBMCs or a T cell subset sorted from them (not recorded which). This CDR3 reads CAWKRAGGQNIQYF. The DNA for the CDR3 is TGTGCCTGGAAACGGGCCGGAGGCCAAAACATTCAGTACTTC.